These 32 T cell receptor beta chains were sequenced from one sample in a study of human T cells and chemical hapten exposure. MiXCR, run by TCRdb on the RACE reads, gives a single entry per CDR3 protein. The table lists roughly 120,000 distinct CDR3 sequences, 9.5% to 13% of them singletons. Time point denoted: patch test 1, 2 weeks after DPC sensitization. Specified treatment: therapeutic diphenylcyclopropenone sensitization with weekly scalp DPC. Here the sequenced sample was whole blood, taken in connection with sensitization to the hapten diphenylcyclopropenone (DPC). The origin of the receptors is a woman aged 45-59 years with alopecia areata. Some clones in this sample may be carry-over from other donors' samples.

Ten or more counts support this clonotype. This rearrangement joins TRBV3-1 to TRBJ2-7; D may be TRBD1 (6 bases). The germline V gene encodes CDR1 LGHDT and CDR2 YNNKEL (reference sequence). V lost 2 bases and J lost 2, with 13 bases in between. This CDR3 has 15 amino acids. This chain's CDR3 is CASSQFGAGAYEQYF. CDR3 DNA sequence: TGTGCCAGCAGCCAATTCGGGGCAGGGGCCTACGAGCAGTACTTC.

The chain joins TRBV4-1 to TRBJ2-2; D not certain. Looked up from germline, CDR1 is MGHRA and CDR2 is YSYEKL. V gave up 2 bases and J gave up 6 bases, with 4 bases separating them. This CDR3 is built from 12 residues. The CDR3 bases are TGCGCCAGCAGCCAATGGGCCGGGGAGCTGTTTTTT. Translation: CASSQWAGELFF.

This clonotype was seen more than once but under ten times. The chain joins TRBV24-1 to TRBJ1-2; no firm D call. Trimming cost V 1 base and J 5 bases, with 4 bases left between them. Germline V CDR1 and CDR2: KGHDR, SFDVKD. The CDR3 is 12 residues long. CDR3 region: CATSDFPYGYTF. The CDR3, as DNA: TGTGCCACCAGTGATTTCCCGTATGGCTACACCTTC.

DNA of the CDR3: TGTGCCAGCAGTTTAGAAGGACTCATCTACGAGCAGTACTTC. Translation: CASSLEGLIYEQYF. V gene TRBV28 combines with J gene TRBJ2-7; perhaps TRBD2 as D (5 bases). The V end was cut by 2 bases, the J end by 3 bases, with 11 bases between. Germline V gene data show CDR1 as MDHEN and CDR2 as SYDVKM. The CDR3 totals 14 residues. Looking up the rest from reference TRBV28 and TRBJ2-7 gives the full variable domain: DVKVTQSSRYLVKRTGEKVFLECVQDMDHENMFWYRQDPGLGLRLIYFSYDVKMKEKGDIPEGYSVSREKKERFSLILESASTNQTSMYLCASSLEGLIYEQYFGPGTRLTVT.

In its sample, this clonotype was seen many times. This chain uses TRBV13 with TRBJ1-2, with a weak D call TRBD1 (6 bases). V lost 2 bases and J 1 base, leaving 17 bases between the germline ends. The CDR3 is 17 residues long. Germline lookup yields CDR1 PRHDT and CDR2 FYEKMQ (reference sequence). The CDR3 bases are TGTGCCAGCAGCTTATGGGGCGAACAGGGATTTAACTATGGCTACACCTTC. The encoded protein is CASSLWGEQGFNYGYTF. The variable domain in full, with the rest retrieved from reference TRBV13 and TRBJ1-2, is AAGVIQSPRHLIKEKRETATLKCYPIPRHDTVYWYQQGPGQDPQFLISFYEKMQSDKGSIPDRFSAQQFSDYHSELNMSSLELGDSALYFCASSLWGEQGFNYGYTFGSGTRLTVV.

The rearrangement uses TRBV28 and TRBJ1-5; the D is unclear. V dropped 2 bases and J dropped 5 bases, with 10 bases sitting between them. This CDR3 contains 14 residues. Germline V gene sequence: CDR1 MDHEN, CDR2 SYDVKM. In DNA, the CDR3 is TGTGCCAGCAGTTTAAGTCGTAATTATCAGCCCCAGCATTTT. This sequence encodes CASSLSRNYQPQHF. Variable domain in full (rest from reference TRBV28 and TRBJ1-5): DVKVTQSSRYLVKRTGEKVFLECVQDMDHENMFWYRQDPGLGLRLIYFSYDVKMKEKGDIPEGYSVSREKKERFSLILESASTNQTSMYLCASSLSRNYQPQHFGDGTRLSIL.

In this sample, this clonotype turned up many times. The chain combines TRBV11-2 with TRBJ1-5; D ambiguous. Deletions cut 4 bases from V and 5 bases from J, with 18 bases between. The CDR3 extends over 16 amino acids. Germline-derived CDR1 and CDR2 are SGHAT and FQNNGV. The CDR3 DNA follows: TGTGCCAGCAGCTCCCGACCGGCTCGGATTGATCAGCCCCAGCATTTT. Protein: CASSSRPARIDQPQHF.

This chain connects TRBV28 to TRBJ1-4, with D maybe TRBD1 (6 bases). The CDR3 has 14 amino acids. Trimming removed 3 bases from V and 7 bases from J, with 12 bases in between. Germline-derived CDR1 and CDR2 are MDHEN and SYDVKM. The CDR3 is CASSFAGVGEKLFF. DNA of the CDR3: TGTGCCAGCAGTTTTGCAGGGGTTGGTGAAAAACTGTTTTTT.

In its sample, this clonotype was seen a few times. The chain couples TRBV5-6 to TRBJ1-2; D might be TRBD1 (5 bases). The CDR3 length is 15 residues. The V end lost 2 bases, the J end lost 8 bases, and 19 bases lay between the germline ends. Germline loops: CDR1 SGHDT, CDR2 YYEEEE. CDR3 protein: CASSFFRDGIRGYTF. DNA for the CDR3: TGTGCCAGCAGCTTCTTCCGGGACGGCATAAGAGGCTACACCTTC.

As concerns this clonotype: A much bigger clone sits one base away, suggesting this may be a read error. J is TRBJ2-3 and V is TRBV28; TRBD2 matches at 7 bases. CDR1 is MDHEN, CDR2 SYDVKM, per germline. The V and J ends lost 2 bases and 7 bases, in that order; junction bases with no gene match: 12. The CDR3 is made up of 16 amino acids. CDR3 nucleotides: TGTGCCAGCAGTTTAAGTGGGCGGGGGATTGGAAATACGCAGTATTTT. Protein: CASSLSGRGIGNTQYF. The variable domain in full, completed from reference TRBV28 and TRBJ2-3, reads DVKVTQSSRYLVKRTGEKVFLECVQDMDHENMFWYRQDPGLGLRLIYFSYDVKMKEKGDIPEGYSVSREKKERFSLILESASTNQTSMYLCASSLSGRGIGNTQYFGPGTRLTVL.

This chain links TRBV19 with TRBJ2-3; TRBD2 aligns across 9 bases. CDR1 is LNHDA, CDR2 SQIVND, per germline (reference sequence). The CDR3 consists of 16 residues. The trim removed 9 bases at V and 6 bases at J, leaving 16 bases unmatched. CDR3 DNA sequence: TGTGCCAGCAAGACAGCGGGAGGCCCCTACGGGGATACGCAGTATTTT. Translated, it gives CASKTAGGPYGDTQYF.

The CDR3 nucleotides are TGTGCCACCAGCAGAGCTGGGCCCCCGCTAGCTGGCTCGGGGGCAGCCTCCTACAATGAGCAGTTCTTC. Protein product: CATSRAGPPLAGSGAASYNEQFF. The chain combines TRBV15 with TRBJ2-1, with D possibly being TRBD1 or TRBD2 (6 bases each). From germline, CDR1 is LNHNV and CDR2 YYDKDF (reference sequence). The CDR3 has 23 amino acids. V lost 1 base, J lost 0 bases, and 31 bases lay in between.

This clonotype was detected many times. The V gene is TRBV20-1, the J gene TRBJ1-5, with 9 bases fitting TRBD1. After removal of 5 bases from V and 5 bases from J, the junction contained 7 bases not matched to a gene. This CDR3 has 14 amino acids. Germline V gives CDR1 DFQATT, CDR2 SNEGSKA (reference sequence). In DNA, the CDR3 is TGCAGTGCTGCAACAGGGGGCTCCGATCAGCCCCAGCATTTT. It codes for CSAATGGSDQPQHF.

This clonotype was observed many times. This chain joins TRBV28 and TRBJ1-1; the D is unclear. The CDR3 has 14 residues. Germline loops: CDR1 MDHEN, CDR2 SYDVKM. V shed 5 bases and J shed 1 base, with 11 bases lying between them. CDR3 in DNA: TGTGCCAGCAGTCCCGAGCGGAGGAACACTGAAGCTTTCTTT. Translation: CASSPERRNTEAFF.

This clonotype occurred many times. The rearrangement links TRBV12-3 or TRBV12-4 to TRBJ1-1; D gene unclear. V was shortened by 3 bases and J by 5 bases, with 10 bases between the two germline ends. The CDR3 length is 13 residues. Here the CDR3 DNA reads TGTGCCAGCAGTTTGAGACTGGGGACTGAAGCTTTCTTT. Its protein product is CASSLRLGTEAFF.

At least ten counts were recorded for this clonotype. The chain couples TRBV3-1 to TRBJ2-7; tentatively, D is TRBD1 (6 bases). Trimming cost V 0 bases and J 3 bases, with 12 bases left between them. This CDR3 has 15 amino acids. Germline V gene sequence: CDR1 LGHDT, CDR2 YNNKEL (reference sequence). CDR3 in DNA: TGTGCCAGCAGCCAAGAGGACAGTTCTGTCTACGAGCAGTACTTC. Translated: CASSQEDSSVYEQYF.

This clonotype was recorded a few times. This sequence joins TRBV7-2 and TRBJ2-3; TRBD1 matches 7 bases. Trimming took 5 bases from V and 0 from J; bases not matched to a gene: 2. The CDR3 has 14 amino acids. Germline assignment: CDR1 SGHTA and CDR2 FQGNSA. The CDR3 DNA follows: TGTGCCAGCAGCCAGGACAGGAGCACAGATACGCAGTATTTT. This codes for CASSQDRSTDTQYF.

This clonotype was observed at least ten times. V usage is TRBV7-9 and J usage is TRBJ2-3; 9 bases agree with TRBD2. V shed 5 bases, J shed 4 bases, and the junction held 13 bases outside the gene matches. This CDR3 is built from 17 residues. CDR1 is SEHNR and CDR2 is FQNEAQ in the germline V gene (reference sequence). The CDR3 sequence: CASSQVPGLARADTQYF. The DNA for the CDR3 is TGTGCCAGCAGCCAAGTACCCGGACTAGCGAGGGCAGATACGCAGTATTTT.

There are many counts of this clonotype. The V call is TRBV6-6, the J call TRBJ1-3, with unresolved D. V lost 11 bases, J lost 3 bases, and 8 bases lay in between. CDR3 size: 11 residues. In germline, CDR1 is MNHNY, CDR2 SVGAGI (reference sequence). The CDR3 DNA sequence: TGTGCCTACGGCGGTGGAAACACCATATATTTT. Amino acids: CAYGGGNTIYF.

The chain has TRBV2 and TRBJ2-7, with a weak D call TRBD1 (6 bases). CDR1 is SNHLY and CDR2 is FYNNEI in the germline V gene. This CDR3 comprises 12 residues. V shed 3 bases and J shed 4 bases, with 7 bases lying between them. The CDR3 protein is CASSDGTYEQYF. Here the CDR3 DNA reads TGTGCCAGCAGTGACGGGACATACGAGCAGTACTTC.

The gene calls are TRBV28 and TRBJ1-2; D perhaps matches TRBD1 (6 bases). CDR3 length: 14 amino acids. Deletions cut 6 bases from V and 0 bases from J, with 11 bases between. In germline, CDR1 is MDHEN, CDR2 SYDVKM. CDR3 sequence (DNA): TGTGCCAGCAGGACCCCAGGGGCTAACTATGGCTACACCTTC. Translating gives CASRTPGANYGYTF.

This clonotype was counted only a few times. This chain uses TRBV4-3 with TRBJ2-7; the D is unclear. The CDR3 loop spans 14 amino acids. Between the trimmed V and J ends, which lost 4 bases and 5 bases, there was a span of 15 bases. Germline CDR1 LGHNA, CDR2 YSLEER. The CDR3 reads CASSPADSPNEQYF. The DNA for the CDR3 is TGCGCCAGCAGCCCCGCAGACTCCCCCAACGAGCAGTACTTC.

This CDR3 reads CASSHTWDRDSGANVLTF. The CDR3 DNA sequence: TGCGCCAGCAGCCACACCTGGGACAGGGATTCTGGGGCCAACGTCCTGACTTTC. The rearrangement joins TRBV5-1 to TRBJ2-6; TRBD1 agrees at 9 bases. Trimming at V came to 4 bases and at J to 1 base, leaving 9 bases not matched to a gene. The germline CDR1 and CDR2 sequences are SGHRS and YFSETQ. The CDR3 runs to 18 residues.

This clonotype was seen more than once but under ten times. The chain recombines TRBV9 with TRBJ2-2; D is uncertain. V lost 1 base and J lost 3, with 10 bases in between. The germline V gene encodes CDR1 SGDLS and CDR2 YYNGEE. The CDR3 length is 15 residues. CDR3 region: CASSVRQTYTGELFF. CDR3 bases: TGTGCCAGCAGCGTACGCCAGACATACACCGGGGAGCTGTTTTTT.

The rearrangement uses TRBV2 and TRBJ1-6; D remains unclear. The CDR3 has 15 residues. V was trimmed by 0 bases and J by 7 bases, leaving 10 bases between them. Germline V gives CDR1 SNHLY, CDR2 FYNNEI. CDR3 DNA sequence: TGTGCCAGCAGTGAAGCTCGGGGTTGGAATTCACCCCTCCACTTT. Its translation: CASSEARGWNSPLHF.

This rearrangement joins TRBV28 to TRBJ2-7; D gene uncertain. The germline V gene encodes CDR1 MDHEN and CDR2 SYDVKM. V lost 4 bases and J lost 1, with 14 bases in between. The CDR3 has 15 amino acids. The CDR3 DNA reads TGTGCCAGCAGTTCCCCGGACCCGCGGTCCTACGAGCAGTACTTC. It is translated as CASSSPDPRSYEQYF.

This clonotype was counted only a few times. The rearrangement uses TRBV28 and TRBJ2-1; D may match TRBD1 or TRBD2 (6 bases each). Germline V CDR1 and CDR2: MDHEN, SYDVKM. V lost 10 bases and J lost 4, with 17 bases in between. The CDR3 extends over 14 amino acids. The CDR3 bases are TGTGCCACCCACCCCGGGGGCCCTTACAATGAGCAGTTCTTC. Its translation is CATHPGGPYNEQFF.

This clonotype was seen ten or more times. CDR3 in DNA: TGTGCCAGCTCACCAGGTCGGGGTTCCACAGCTCGGGACACAGATACGCAGTATTTT. Protein: CASSPGRGSTARDTDTQYF. The chain is built from TRBV18 and TRBJ2-3; D is perhaps TRBD2 (5 bases). This CDR3 has 19 residues. V was cut by 2 bases and J by 2 bases, with 23 bases left in between. Germline-derived CDR1 and CDR2 are KGHSH and LQKENI. Full variable domain (rest looked up from reference TRBV18 and TRBJ2-3): NAGVMQNPRHLVRRRGQEARLRCSPMKGHSHVYWYRQLPEEGLKFMVYLQKENIIDESGMPKERFSAEFPKEGPSILRIQQVVRGDSAAYFCASSPGRGSTARDTDTQYFGPGTRLTVL.

This clonotype was observed many times. The rearrangement joins TRBV11-2 to TRBJ2-4; 9 bases line up with TRBD1. V lost 5 bases, J lost 6 bases, and 5 bases stayed unmatched. This CDR3 has 14 amino acids. Germline values: CDR1 SGHAT, CDR2 FQNNGV. The CDR3 here is CASSAGQGPNIQYF. The DNA for the CDR3 is TGTGCCAGCAGCGCAGGACAGGGGCCAAACATTCAGTACTTC.

J is TRBJ2-1 and V is TRBV2; TRBD1 aligns across 9 bases. The CDR3 has 15 amino acids. Germline V gene sequence: CDR1 SNHLY, CDR2 FYNNEI. V dropped 6 bases and J dropped 5; count of bases not matched to a gene: 8. The CDR3, as DNA: TGTGCCAGCAGGAATTACAGGGGGCTCGACAATGAGCAGTTCTTC. Its translation: CASRNYRGLDNEQFF.

The chain recombines TRBV3-1 with TRBJ1-1; D is unresolved. V lost 4 bases, J lost 0 bases, and 6 bases lay in between. This CDR3 has 13 residues. Germline CDR1 reads LGHDT; CDR2 reads YNNKEL (reference sequence). The CDR3 here is CASSPGLNTEAFF. The CDR3 DNA is TGTGCCAGCAGCCCCGGGCTGAACACTGAAGCTTTCTTT.

The chain has TRBV20-1 and TRBJ1-1; TRBD1 matches 7 bases. CDR1 and CDR2 (germline): DFQATT, SNEGSKA (reference sequence). The CDR3 spans 17 residues. The CDR3 is CTLTDRTGRSVNTEAFF. CDR3 nucleotides: TGCACCTTAACAGACAGGACAGGTCGTTCTGTGAACACTGAAGCTTTCTTT.